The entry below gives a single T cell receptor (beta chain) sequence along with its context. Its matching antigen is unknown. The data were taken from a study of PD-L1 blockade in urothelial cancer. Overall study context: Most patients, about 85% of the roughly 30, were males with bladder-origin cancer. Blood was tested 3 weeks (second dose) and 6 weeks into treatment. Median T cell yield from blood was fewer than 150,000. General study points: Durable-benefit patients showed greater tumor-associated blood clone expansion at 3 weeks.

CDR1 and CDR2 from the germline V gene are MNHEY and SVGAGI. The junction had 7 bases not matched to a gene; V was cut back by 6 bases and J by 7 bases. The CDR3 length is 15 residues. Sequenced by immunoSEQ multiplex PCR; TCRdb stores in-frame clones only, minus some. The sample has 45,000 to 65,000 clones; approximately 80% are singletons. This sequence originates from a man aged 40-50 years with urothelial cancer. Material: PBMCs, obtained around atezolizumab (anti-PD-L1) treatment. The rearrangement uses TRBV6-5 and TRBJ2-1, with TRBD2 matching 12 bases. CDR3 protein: CASRRTSGKRNEQFF. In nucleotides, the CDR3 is TGTGCCAGCAGACGGACTAGCGGGAAGAGGAATGAGCAGTTCTTC.